This T cell receptor beta chain was identified in a study of blood T cells in healthy people across ages. The wider study: About one barcoded beta molecule per two T cells came from capture by template switching.

Study results and limitations: The study lacked donor CMV status, which possibly confounded expanded clonotype changes. In long-lived donors, naive CD4+ cell counts and diversity exceeded those of aged donors.

As to this clonotype: The target antigen is unknown.

Between the trimmed V and J ends, which lost 2 bases and 11 bases, there was a span of 15 bases. In germline, CDR1 is KGHSH, CDR2 LQKENI. The CDR3 covers 13 residues. PCR was performed a second time for 7 to 11 cycles using a sample-barcoded 5' primer and a J-beta primer mix. TCRdb passed the 5' RACE reads through MiXCR, listing each CDR3 protein once. The table lists 1.5 million to 2 million distinct CDR3 sequences, 28% of them singletons. The specimen was blood. The TCR originated in a woman in her twenties or thirties in good health. This chain connects TRBV18 to TRBJ2-5, with a possible D match to TRBD2 (5 bases). The CDR3 protein is CASSPGLRYGQYF. The CDR3, as DNA: TGTGCCAGCTCACCAGGACTCCGATACGGGCAGTACTTC.